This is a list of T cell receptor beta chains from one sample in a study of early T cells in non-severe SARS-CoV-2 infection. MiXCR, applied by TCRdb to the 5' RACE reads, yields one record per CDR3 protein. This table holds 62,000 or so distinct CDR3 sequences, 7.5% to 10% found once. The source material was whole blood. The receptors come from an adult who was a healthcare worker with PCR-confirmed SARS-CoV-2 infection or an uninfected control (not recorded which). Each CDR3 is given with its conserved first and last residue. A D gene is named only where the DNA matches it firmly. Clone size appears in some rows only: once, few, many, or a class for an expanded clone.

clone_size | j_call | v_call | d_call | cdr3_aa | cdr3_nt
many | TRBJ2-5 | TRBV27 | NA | CASSPGRIQETQYF | TGTGCCAGCAGCCCGGGACGGATACAAGAGACCCAGTACTTC
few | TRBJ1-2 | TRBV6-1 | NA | CAHPRETF | TGTGCCCATCCTCGAGAAACCTTC
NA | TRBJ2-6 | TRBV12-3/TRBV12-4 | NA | CASSEGRHSGANVLTF | TGTGCCAGCTCCGAGGGTCGGCACTCTGGGGCCAACGTCCTGACTTTC
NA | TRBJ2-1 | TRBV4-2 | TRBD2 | CASSTQRGSNEQFF | TGTGCCAGCAGCACTCAGCGGGGGAGCAATGAGCAGTTCTTC
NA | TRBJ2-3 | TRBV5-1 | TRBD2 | CASSPRRLAGADTQYF | TGCGCCAGCAGCCCTCGGCGGTTGGCGGGAGCAGATACGCAGTATTTT
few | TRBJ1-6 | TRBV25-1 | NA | CASTGNRNSPLHF | TGTGCCAGCACCGGGAACAGGAATTCACCCCTCCACTTT
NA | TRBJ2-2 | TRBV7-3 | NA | CASSPRTVNTGELFF | TGTGCCAGCAGCCCCCGCACAGTCAACACCGGGGAGCTGTTTTTT
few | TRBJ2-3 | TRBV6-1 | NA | CASQSLRLDTQYF | TGTGCCAGTCAGTCCTTACGTTTGGATACGCAGTATTTT
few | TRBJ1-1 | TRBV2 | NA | CASYRTGTEAFF | TGTGCCAGCTACAGGACGGGCACTGAAGCTTTCTTT
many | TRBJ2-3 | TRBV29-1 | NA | CSAADVSTDTQYF | TGCAGCGCGGCGGATGTTAGCACAGATACGCAGTATTTT
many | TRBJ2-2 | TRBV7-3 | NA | CASSLDSGELFF | TGTGCCAGCAGCTTAGATTCCGGGGAGCTGTTTTTT
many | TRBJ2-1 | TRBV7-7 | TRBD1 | CASSLGQGNYNEQFF | TGTGCCAGCAGCTTAGGACAGGGAAACTACAATGAGCAGTTCTTC
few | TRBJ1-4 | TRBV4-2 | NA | CASSQVAAELFF | TGTGCCAGCAGCCAAGTGGCAGCGGAACTGTTTTTT
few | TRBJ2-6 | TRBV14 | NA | CASSFGAGANVLTF | TGTGCCAGCAGCTTCGGCGCTGGGGCCAACGTCCTGACTTTC
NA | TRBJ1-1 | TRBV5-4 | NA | CASRLDAGMNTEAFF | TGTGCCAGCAGACTAGATGCCGGGATGAACACTGAAGCTTTCTTT
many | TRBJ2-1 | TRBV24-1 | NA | CATSDRGPYNEQFF | TGTGCCACCAGTGACCGGGGGCCGTACAATGAGCAGTTCTTC
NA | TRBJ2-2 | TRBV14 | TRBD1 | CASSQGAGGLFNTGELFF | TGTGCCAGCAGCCAAGGGGCAGGGGGCCTCTTCAACACCGGGGAGCTGTTTTTT
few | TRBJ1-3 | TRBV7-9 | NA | CASSSAGNGNTIYF | TGTGCCAGCAGCTCGGCGGGAAACGGAAACACCATATATTTT
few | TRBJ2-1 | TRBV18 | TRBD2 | CASSPSSGGLYNEQFF | TGTGCCAGCTCACCATCTAGCGGGGGGCTTTACAATGAGCAGTTCTTC
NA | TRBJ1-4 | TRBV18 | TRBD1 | CASSPPQGQLEKLFF | TGTGCCAGCTCACCTCCCCAGGGACAGCTTGAAAAACTGTTTTTT
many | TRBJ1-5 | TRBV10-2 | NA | CASSPHPGNQPQHF | TGCGCCAGCAGCCCGCATCCGGGCAATCAGCCCCAGCATTTT
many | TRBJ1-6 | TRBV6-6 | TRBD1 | CASSYVRDSRPLHF | TGTGCCAGCAGTTACGTTAGGGACAGCAGACCCCTCCACTTT
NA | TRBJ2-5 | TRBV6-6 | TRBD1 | CASSYGDRIETQYF | TGTGCCAGCAGTTACGGGGACAGGATAGAGACCCAGTACTTC
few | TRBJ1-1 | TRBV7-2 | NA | CASSLQGRTEAFF | TGTGCCAGCAGCTTACAGGGTCGCACTGAAGCTTTCTTT
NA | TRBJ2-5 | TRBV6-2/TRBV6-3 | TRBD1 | CASKPTGAETQYF | TGTGCCAGCAAACCGACAGGGGCAGAGACCCAGTACTTC
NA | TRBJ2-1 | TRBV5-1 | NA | CASSSDKRSSYNEQFF | TGCGCCAGCAGCTCGGACAAGCGGAGCTCCTACAATGAGCAGTTCTTC
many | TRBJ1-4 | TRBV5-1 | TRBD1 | CASQTGNSPQGEKLFF | TGCGCCAGCCAGACAGGGAACTCACCACAAGGTGAAAAACTGTTTTTT
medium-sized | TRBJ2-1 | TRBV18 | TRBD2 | CASSPPGLAGGRDEQFF | TGTGCCAGCTCACCACCGGGACTAGCGGGGGGCCGGGATGAGCAGTTCTTC
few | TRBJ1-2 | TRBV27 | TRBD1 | CASSPLTGDYGYTF | TGTGCCAGCAGTCCATTGACAGGGGATTATGGCTACACCTTC
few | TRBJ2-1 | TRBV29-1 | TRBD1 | CSVDRGTGGNEQFF | TGCAGCGTTGATAGGGGGACAGGGGGAAATGAGCAGTTCTTC
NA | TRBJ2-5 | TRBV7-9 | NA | CASSVRQLETQYF | TGTGCCAGCAGCGTCAGGCAATTAGAGACCCAGTACTTC
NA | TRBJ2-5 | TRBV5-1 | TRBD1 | CASSSQGAVEAQYF | TGCGCCAGCAGCTCACAGGGGGCTGTGGAGGCCCAGTACTTC
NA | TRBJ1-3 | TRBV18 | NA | CASSPTEGNTIYF | TGTGCCAGCTCACCGACAGAAGGAAACACCATATATTTT
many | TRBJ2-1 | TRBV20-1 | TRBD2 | CSARGLNNEQFF | TGCAGTGCTAGGGGACTAAACAATGAGCAGTTCTTC
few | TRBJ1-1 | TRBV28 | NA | CASSRKEGEAFF | TGTGCCAGCAGCCGCAAGGAGGGTGAAGCTTTCTTT
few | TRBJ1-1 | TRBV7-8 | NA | CASSLEGINTEAFF | TGTGCCAGCAGCTTAGAGGGGATTAACACTGAAGCTTTCTTT
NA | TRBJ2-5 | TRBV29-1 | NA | CSVRPGEETQYF | TGCAGCGTTAGACCAGGGGAAGAGACCCAGTACTTC
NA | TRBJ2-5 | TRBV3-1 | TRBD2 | CASSPGRLAGQETQYF | TGTGCCAGCAGCCCCGGTCGGCTAGCGGGCCAAGAGACCCAGTACTTC
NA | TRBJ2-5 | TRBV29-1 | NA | CSVVGQQETQYF | TGCAGCGTTGTGGGCCAGCAAGAGACCCAGTACTTC
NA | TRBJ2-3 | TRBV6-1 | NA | CASTSATGRTDTQYF | TGTGCCAGCACGTCTGCTACAGGCCGCACAGATACGCAGTATTTT
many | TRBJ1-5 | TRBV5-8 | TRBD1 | CASSLAGQGHQPQHF | TGTGCCAGCAGCTTGGCGGGACAGGGGCATCAGCCCCAGCATTTT
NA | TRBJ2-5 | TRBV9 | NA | CASSVENQAETQYF | TGTGCCAGCAGCGTAGAAAACCAGGCGGAGACCCAGTACTTC
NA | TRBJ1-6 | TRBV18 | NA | CASGEGGTPLHF | TGTGCCAGCGGGGAGGGCGGTACTCCCCTCCACTTT
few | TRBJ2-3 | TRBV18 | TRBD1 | CASSPPSGQGTDTQYF | TGTGCCAGCTCACCACCGTCCGGACAGGGAACCGATACGCAGTATTTT
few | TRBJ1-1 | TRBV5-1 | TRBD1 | CASSRLGQENTEAFF | TGCGCCAGCAGCAGACTAGGACAGGAGAACACTGAAGCTTTCTTT